This note documents a single T cell receptor beta chain sequence. A junction end diverges from the germline sequence, so it may reflect a read error. CDR1 SGHTS and CDR2 YDEGEE come from the germline V gene. This CDR3 comprises 14 residues. Using its own MiXCR run on the multiplex PCR reads, TCRdb lists one record per CDR3 protein. The sample contains about 300,000 distinct CDR3 sequences, around 31% of which appear only once. Breast cancer patients provided tissue from their axillary draining lymph nodes. The source of the sample is a study of breast tumors, draining lymph nodes, adjacent tissues. J is TRBJ2-5 and V is TRBV5-8; D may be TRBD2 (6 bases). The source is a female donor with breast cancer. Some clones in this sample may be carry-over from other donors' samples. The specimen was axillary lymph node tissue. CDR3 protein: CASGLRDRMETQYF. CDR3 DNA sequence: TGTGCCAGCGGCTTGCGGGATAGAATGGAGACCCAGTACTTC. The full variable domain, in which reference TRBV5-8 and TRBJ2-5 provide the parts outside the CDR3, is EAGVTQSPTHLIKTRGQQATLRCSPISGHTSVYWYQQALGLGLQFLLWYDEGEERNRGNFPPRFSGRQFPNYSSELNVNALELEDSALYLCASGLRDRMETQYFGPGTRLLVL.